The sequence of this T cell receptor (beta chain) was determined in a study of T-cell reconstitution after alpha-beta-depleted transplantation in children (TCRdb year 2016). Regarding the research as a whole: Using TCR repertoire profiling, the study quantitatively followed how T-cell immune reconstitution unfolded in children after TCRalphabeta/CD19-depleted allogeneic hematopoietic cell transplantation.

Receptor libraries were prepared by PCR. The instrument given in TCRdb is Illumina HiSeq 2500. TCR library preparation used molecular barcoding, with unique molecular identifiers applied to normalize quantification of the TCRbeta repertoire. Starting from the raw public reads, TCRdb applied fastp trimming at Q25, assembled clones with MiXCR and retained in-frame beta chains. Duplicate CDR3 protein sequences are folded into a single record with the most common DNA and genes. The sample table holds roughly 500,000 distinct CDR3 sequences, of which over 25% were seen once. The ten biggest clones cover 2% to 3% of the sample. The table lists this clonotype with a few counts. Its antigen target is currently unknown. No base quality values were provided; no much bigger clone lies one nucleotide off. Clipping removes 5 bases from V and 1 base from J, with 12 as the unmatched junction base count. The CDR3 goes from the cysteine to the phenylalanine over 19 residues. The DNA shown is the 57-base CDR3, in frame from base 1. The CDR1 and CDR2 encoded by the germline V gene are SNHLY and FYNNEI.

The sequenced sample was PBMCs from the stem cell graft donor, obtained from the stem cell graft. The receptor comes from a human donor who donated a stem cell graft to a child with aplastic anemia. This chain joins TRBV2 to TRBJ2-3, with TRBD2 identical over 13 junction bases. The CDR3 reads CASSRQTSGRRGRTDTQYF. The nucleotides read TGTGCCAGCAGTCGACAGACTAGCGGGAGGAGAGGTCGCACAGATACGCAGTATTTT.